This passage covers 29 T cell receptor beta chains from one sample sequenced in a study of T cells in Graves' hyperthyroidism and ophthalmopathy. Template material for amplifying TCR beta CDR3 regions consisted of RNA transcripts. In the first-round RT-PCR of the TCR CDR3, the HTBI primer set was used. Via MiXCR, TCRdb re-called the multiplex PCR reads, giving one row per CDR3 protein. The sample has roughly 580,000 distinct CDR3 sequences; approximately 44% are singletons. The specimen sequenced was peripheral blood or thyroid tissue (not recorded which). The source is a woman aged 18-29 years with Graves' hyperthyroidism.

V is TRBV25-1 and J is TRBJ1-1; D remains ambiguous. V shed 6 bases and J shed 2 bases, with 19 bases lying between them. Germline CDR1 and CDR2: MGHDK and SYGVNS. This CDR3 is 16 amino acids long. The CDR3 DNA is TGTGCCAGCAGCTTGGATGGCCTTCTACTTAACACTGAAGCTTTCTTT. It encodes CASSLDGLLLNTEAFF.

The rearrangement links TRBV7-9 to TRBJ1-3; D gene unclear. The V gene lost 5 bases and the J gene lost 4 bases, with 15 bases spanning the gap. CDR3 size: 15 residues. Germline-derived CDR1 and CDR2 are SEHNR and FQNEAQ (reference sequence). This CDR3 reads CASSPHPAQGNTIYF. The CDR3, as DNA: TGTGCCAGCAGCCCCCACCCAGCACAGGGAAACACCATATATTTT.

This clonotype was picked up many times. The rearrangement links TRBV7-6 to TRBJ1-4; no reliable D call. V was clipped by 1 base and J by 8 bases, with 8 bases between them. Per germline, CDR1 SGHVS and CDR2 FNYEAQ. This CDR3 has 13 residues. CDR3 in amino acids: CASSLDIREKLFF. The CDR3 region has the DNA TGTGCCAGCAGCTTAGACATACGGGAAAAACTGTTTTTT.

The chain couples TRBV7-3 to TRBJ1-3; D is perhaps TRBD1 (5 bases). The CDR3 loop spans 16 amino acids. Germline CDR1 SGHTA, CDR2 FQGTGA. V was trimmed by 6 bases and J by 0 bases, leaving 15 bases between them. The CDR3 sequence: CASSQTGGTSGNTIYF. The CDR3 bases are TGTGCCAGCAGTCAAACGGGCGGGACCTCTGGAAACACCATATATTTT.

This clonotype appeared many times. The chain couples TRBV29-1 to TRBJ2-5; 7 bases map to TRBD1. This CDR3 is 14 amino acids long. Unmatched junction bases numbered 4, after V lost 2 bases and J lost 1 base. The germline V gene has CDR1 SQVTM and CDR2 ANQGSEA. The CDR3 spells CSVERDRPQETQYF. The CDR3, as DNA: TGCAGCGTTGAAAGGGACAGACCCCAAGAGACCCAGTACTTC.

This clonotype was found many times. V and J are TRBV2 and TRBJ2-2; the D gene is possibly TRBD1 (6 bases). Trimming cost V 4 bases and J 4 bases, with 16 bases left between them. Germline CDR1 and CDR2: SNHLY and FYNNEI. The CDR3 totals 16 residues. The CDR3 coding sequence is TGTGCCAGCAGTGCTACCGGTACCAGGGGCACCGGGGAGCTGTTTTTT. This encodes CASSATGTRGTGELFF.

This chain uses TRBV25-1 with TRBJ1-6, with D possibly being TRBD1 (5 bases). The germline gives CDR1 MGHDK, CDR2 SYGVNS. V shed 6 bases and J shed 7 bases, with 13 bases lying between them. The length of the CDR3 is 14 residues. CDR3 protein: CASSQLTDNSPLHF. DNA of the CDR3: TGTGCCAGCAGCCAATTGACAGACAATTCACCCCTCCACTTT.

Remarks on this clonotype: At one boundary the junction diverges from the germline segment, which might be a read error. The chain recombines TRBV15 with TRBJ1-6, with 7 bases that match TRBD1. CDR3 size: 14 residues. Germline V gene sequence: CDR1 LNHNV, CDR2 YYDKDF (reference sequence). The CDR3 DNA follows: TGTGCCACCAGCCGAGAGACAGGGAATTCACCCCTCCACTTT. It specifies CATSRETGNSPLHF.

This clonotype came up once. This chain links TRBV2 with TRBJ1-5, with TRBD1 matching over 8 bases. This CDR3 is 13 amino acids long. The ends lost 7 bases at V and 4 bases at J; junction bases unmatched: 3. Germline V gives CDR1 SNHLY, CDR2 FYNNEI. CDR3 sequence reads: CASKDRENQPQHF. DNA for the CDR3: TGTGCCAGCAAGGACAGGGAGAATCAGCCCCAGCATTTT.

This rearrangement joins TRBV25-1 to TRBJ1-5, with 11 nucleotides matching TRBD1. CDR1 is MGHDK, CDR2 SYGVNS, per germline. This CDR3 has 16 residues. V lost 3 bases and J lost 5; bases outside the gene matches: 6. The CDR3 coding sequence is TGTGCCAGCAGTGAGGGGACAGGGGGGGTTGATCAGCCCCAGCATTTT. Its protein product is CASSEGTGGVDQPQHF.

The gene calls are TRBV6-2 or TRBV6-3 and TRBJ2-2, with unresolved D. Germline-derived CDR1 and CDR2 are MNHEY and SVGEGT. The CDR3 consists of 15 residues. V was pared by 7 bases and J by 3 bases, with 15 bases between. This CDR3 is CASMMGKVDTGELFF. CDR3 DNA: TGTGCCAGCATGATGGGGAAGGTGGACACCGGGGAGCTGTTTTTT.

As concerns this clonotype: The junction shows a germline mismatch at one end, possibly a read error. The rearrangement uses TRBV5-5 and TRBJ2-7, with 12 bases matching TRBD2. CDR1 SGHKS and CDR2 YYEKEE come from the germline V gene (reference sequence). CDR3 length equals 15 residues. The CDR3 protein is CASSLPSGRADEQYF. The DNA of the CDR3 is TGCGCCAGCAGCTTGCCTAGCGGGAGGGCCGACGAGCAGTACTTC.

As regards this clonotype: The germline gene is not matched at one end of the junction; a read error may be the cause. The V gene is TRBV7-7, the J gene TRBJ2-7; D call uncertain. The CDR3 length is 14 residues. The germline CDR1 and CDR2 sequences are SSHAT and FNYEAQ (reference sequence). This chain's CDR3 is CASSLLGGTGEQYF. In DNA form, the CDR3 reads TGTGCTAGCAGCTTATTGGGTGGCACCGGCGAGCAGTACTTC.

CDR3 in amino acids: CSVPRDRVESYTF. The CDR3 nucleotides read TGCAGCGTTCCCCGGGACAGGGTCGAAAGCTACACCTTC. This sequence joins TRBV29-1 and TRBJ1-2; 9 positions agree with TRBD1. The J segment lost 9 bases and the V segment lost 5 bases, leaving 10 bases of the junction unmatched. Per the germline V gene, CDR1 is SQVTM and CDR2 is ANQGSEA. This CDR3 contains 13 residues. Full variable domain (missing parts from reference TRBV29-1 and TRBJ1-2): SAVISQKPSRDICQRGTSLTIQCQVDSQVTMMFWYRQQPGQSLTLIATANQGSEATYESGFVIDKFPISRPNLTFSTLTVSNMSPEDSSIYLCSVPRDRVESYTFGSGTRLTVV.

This clonotype was counted ten times or more. The chain carries TRBV7-2 and TRBJ1-2; D gene ambiguous. The CDR3 runs to 13 residues. With 3 bases removed from V and 10 bases from J, the gap between germline ends came to 15 bases. Per germline, CDR1 SGHTA and CDR2 FQGNSA. CDR3 nucleotide sequence: TGTGCCAGCAGCTTGCGTGACGGCAGAGACTACACCTTC. Translated: CASSLRDGRDYTF.

This clonotype was seen a few times. The CDR3 bases are TGTGCCAGCAGCCATTACAGGAACCGGCAAGAGACCCAGTACTTC. This sequence encodes CASSHYRNRQETQYF. This chain links TRBV9 with TRBJ2-5, with D maybe TRBD1 (5 bases). The germline V gene has CDR1 SGDLS and CDR2 YYNGEE. The CDR3 is made up of 15 amino acids. V gave up 4 bases and J gave up 2 bases, with 15 bases separating them.

CDR3 sequence (DNA): TGTGCCAGCAGCTTAGAGCCCGGGACAGGGAACACTGAAGCTTTCTTT. Protein product: CASSLEPGTGNTEAFF. The V call is TRBV7-9, the J call TRBJ1-1, with 8 bases that match TRBD1. The CDR3 runs to 16 residues. Germline CDR1 and CDR2: SEHNR and FQNEAQ (reference sequence). Germline trimming cut 1 base from V and 1 base from J; bases unmatched to any gene: 5.

The chain recombines TRBV19 with TRBJ2-7; D possibly uses TRBD1 or TRBD2 (5 bases each). Per germline, CDR1 LNHDA and CDR2 SQIVND (reference sequence). The CDR3 is made up of 15 amino acids. Trimming removed 5 bases from V and 0 bases from J, with 14 bases in between. CDR3 in amino acids: CASSGSGTDSYEQYF. CDR3 in DNA: TGTGCCAGTAGTGGCTCCGGGACCGACTCCTACGAGCAGTACTTC.

As to this clonotype: The junction does not match germline at one end; this may be a read error. The chain employs TRBV7-3 and TRBJ1-6; the match to TRBD1 covers 10 bases. CDR3 length: 16 amino acids. CDR1 is SGHTA, CDR2 FQGTGA, per germline. The CDR3 sequence: CASSYLRDRGNSPLHF. CDR3 DNA: TGCGCCAGCAGCTACCTCCGGGACAGGGGAAATTCACCCCTCCACTTT.

J is TRBJ1-2 and V is TRBV19; the match to TRBD1 covers 7 bases. With V trimmed by 3 bases and J by 4 bases, 11 bases remained unmatched. The CDR3 has 16 amino acids. Germline V gene lookup returns CDR1 LNHDA and CDR2 SQIVND (reference sequence). CDR3 DNA sequence: TGTGCCAGTAGTATTTCAACAGGGGTTGGGAGCTATGGCTACACCTTC. Amino acid sequence: CASSISTGVGSYGYTF. Variable domain in full (rest from reference TRBV19 and TRBJ1-2): DGGITQSPKYLFRKEGQNVTLSCEQNLNHDAMYWYRQDPGQGLRLIYYSQIVNDFQKGDIAEGYSVSREKKESFPLTVTSAQKNPTAFYLCASSISTGVGSYGYTFGSGTRLTVV.

The genes are TRBV6-5 and TRBJ1-5; weak D call: TRBD1 (5 bases). The V gene lost 0 bases and the J gene lost 2 bases, with 8 bases spanning the gap. Germline loops: CDR1 MNHEY, CDR2 SVGAGI. The CDR3 covers 15 residues. The CDR3 spells CASSYSLQGNQPQHF. CDR3 DNA: TGTGCCAGCAGTTACTCGTTACAGGGCAATCAGCCCCAGCATTTT.

This chain connects TRBV7-9 to TRBJ1-4; 10 bases map to TRBD1. Trimming removed 2 bases from V and 6 bases from J; junction bases left unmatched: 15. Germline values: CDR1 SEHNR, CDR2 FQNEAQ (reference sequence). The CDR3 spans 19 residues. The CDR3 sequence: CASSLFPRDRGGSDEKLFF. In DNA form, the CDR3 reads TGTGCCAGCAGCTTATTCCCCCGGGACAGGGGAGGCAGCGATGAAAAACTGTTTTTT.

V gene TRBV6-4 combines with J gene TRBJ1-2, with 7 bases matching TRBD1. Germline assignment: CDR1 MRHNA and CDR2 SNTAGT. Trimming took 2 bases from V and 0 from J; bases not matched to a gene: 12. The CDR3 has 18 amino acids. CDR3 region: CASSDPAGGHFTNYGYTF. The CDR3 nucleotides read TGTGCCAGCAGTGACCCAGCAGGGGGACACTTTACTAACTATGGCTACACCTTC.

This clonotype was seen only once. The gene calls are TRBV19 and TRBJ2-3; 13 positions match TRBD2. Germline V gene sequence: CDR1 LNHDA, CDR2 SQIVND (reference sequence). Losses at the gene ends were 2 bases for V and 11 bases for J; bases not matched to a gene: 13. There are 17 residues in the CDR3. The CDR3, as DNA: TGTGCCAGTAGTATATTGGGACTAGCGGGATCCTACAATGAGCAGTATTTT. Its protein product is CASSILGLAGSYNEQYF.

This clonotype has ten or more counts. The chain uses TRBV29-1 and TRBJ1-4, with 7 bases lining up with TRBD1. The germline V gene encodes CDR1 SQVTM and CDR2 ANQGSEA. The CDR3 runs 13 residues. The junction had 5 bases not matched to a gene; V was cut back by 5 bases and J by 5 bases. DNA for the CDR3: TGCAGCGTTCCGGGACAGATCAATGAAAAACTGTTTTTT. This gives the protein CSVPGQINEKLFF. The full variable domain, completed using reference TRBV29-1 and TRBJ1-4, is SAVISQKPSRDICQRGTSLTIQCQVDSQVTMMFWYRQQPGQSLTLIATANQGSEATYESGFVIDKFPISRPNLTFSTLTVSNMSPEDSSIYLCSVPGQINEKLFFGSGTQLSVL.

In the case of this clonotype: The junction differs from germline at one of its ends, possibly a read error. This sequence joins TRBV7-2 and TRBJ1-5; tentative D call: TRBD1 (5 bases). The CDR3 covers 16 residues. Germline V CDR1 and CDR2: SGHTA, FQGNSA. CDR3: CASSPGSEWGNQLQHF. The CDR3 DNA follows: TGTGCCAGCAGCCCGGGGTCGGAGTGGGGCAATCAGCTCCAGCATTTT. Full variable domain (missing parts from reference TRBV7-2 and TRBJ1-5): GAGVSQSPSNKVTEKGKDVELRCDPISGHTALYWYRQSLGQGLEFLIYFQGNSAPDKSGLPSDRFSAERTGGSVSTLTIQRTQQEDSAVYLCASSPGSEWGNQLQHFGDGTRLSIL.

This clonotype was counted a few times. The chain employs TRBV5-1 and TRBJ1-1; no clear D gene. The CDR3 is made up of 13 amino acids. Germline assignment: CDR1 SGHRS and CDR2 YFSETQ. V dropped 0 bases and J dropped 6 bases, with 9 bases sitting between them. This chain's CDR3 is CASSLGSGAEAFF. The CDR3 DNA sequence: TGCGCCAGCAGCTTGGGGTCAGGCGCTGAAGCTTTCTTT.

V and J are TRBV12-3 or TRBV12-4 and TRBJ1-1; 7 bases agree with TRBD1. This CDR3 contains 15 residues. The junction had 10 bases not matched to a gene; V was cut back by 7 bases and J by 2 bases. The CDR3 coding sequence is TGTGCCAGCACCTACAGGGGTGGGTTCAACACTGAAGCTTTCTTT. This encodes CASTYRGGFNTEAFF.

This rearrangement joins TRBV7-8 to TRBJ1-2; 8 nucleotides line up with TRBD1. CDR1 and CDR2 from the germline V gene are SGHVS and FQNEAQ. CDR3 size: 18 residues. The V and J ends lost 4 bases and 4 bases, in that order; junction bases with no gene match: 17. The CDR3 coding sequence is TGTGCCAGCAGCTATCTTACCCAAGGACAGGGCTTCTCCTATGGCTACACCTTC. Encoded protein: CASSYLTQGQGFSYGYTF.